This TCR beta chain is from a study of cytomegalovirus exposure and HLA in healthy donors. This CDR3 comprises 16 residues. From germline, CDR1 is SGHDT and CDR2 YYEEEE. Germline trimming cut 0 bases from V and 6 bases from J; bases unmatched to any gene: 4. 60 Vbeta and 13 Jbeta primers were used in PCR. The repertoire was sequenced with immunoSEQ multiplex PCR; TCRdb's copy has only in-frame clones and lacks some. The data show 70,000 to 90,000 clones, with more than 50% seen just once and about 15% held by the top ten. The rearrangement uses TRBV5-6 and TRBJ2-2, with 11 bases identical to TRBD2. Input material: PBMCs. The source is a woman aged 35 to 49 in good health and CMV-seropositive. The CDR3 sequence: CASSLELAGAAGELFF. CDR3 DNA sequence: TGTGCCAGCAGCTTGGAACTAGCGGGAGCGGCCGGGGAGCTGTTTTTT.